This T cell receptor beta chain originates from a study of cytomegalovirus exposure and HLA in healthy donors. This clone occurred a few times. The antigen is unknown. Findings and caveats of the study: In an earlier analysis, most TCR beta V segments were productive about 87% or about 30% of the time.

PCR was performed using 60 Vbeta and 13 Jbeta primers. Using immunoSEQ multiplex PCR, the repertoire was profiled, and TCRdb retains in-frame clones only, with some absent. The sample carries about 120,000 clones, over 70% recorded once. J gave up 2 bases and V 0 bases, and 3 bases lay outside the gene matches. Germline CDR1 and CDR2: GTSNPN and SVGIG (reference sequence). This CDR3 is built from 17 residues. The TCR sequence derives from a woman aged 18-30 years in good health and CMV-seronegative. The chain uses TRBV30 and TRBJ2-1; TRBD2 aligns across 14 bases. The sequencing input was PBMCs. CDR3 amino acids: CAWSVGGLAGAYNEQFF. The CDR3 DNA reads as TGTGCCTGGAGTGTAGGGGGACTAGCGGGGGCCTACAATGAGCAGTTCTTC.